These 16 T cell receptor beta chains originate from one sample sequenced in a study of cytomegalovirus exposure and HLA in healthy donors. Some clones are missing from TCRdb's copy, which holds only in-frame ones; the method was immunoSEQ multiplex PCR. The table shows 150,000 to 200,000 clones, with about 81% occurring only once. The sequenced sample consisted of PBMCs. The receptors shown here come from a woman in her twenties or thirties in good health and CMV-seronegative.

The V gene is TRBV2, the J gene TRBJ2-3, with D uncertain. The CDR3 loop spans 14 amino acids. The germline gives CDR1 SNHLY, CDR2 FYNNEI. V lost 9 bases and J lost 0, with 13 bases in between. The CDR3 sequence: CASSSGSSTDTQYF. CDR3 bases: TGTGCCAGTTCCTCCGGTTCTAGCACAGATACGCAGTATTTT.

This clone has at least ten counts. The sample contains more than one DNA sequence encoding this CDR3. The CDR3 sequence is CASSELAGGQETQYF. For the CDR3, the DNA is TGTGCCAGCAGTGAACTAGCGGGGGGGCAAGAGACCCAGTACTTC. V is TRBV6-1 and J is TRBJ2-5, with TRBD2 matching over 12 bases. Germline values: CDR1 MNHNS, CDR2 SASEGT. The CDR3 totals 15 residues. V was clipped by 2 bases and J by 2 bases; unmatched bases: 0.

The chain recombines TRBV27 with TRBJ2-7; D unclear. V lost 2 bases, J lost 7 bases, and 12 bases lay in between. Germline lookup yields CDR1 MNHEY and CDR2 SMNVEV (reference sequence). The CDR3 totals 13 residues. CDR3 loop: CASSLRPEREQYF. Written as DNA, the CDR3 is TGTGCCAGCAGTTTAAGACCCGAGAGGGAGCAGTACTTC.

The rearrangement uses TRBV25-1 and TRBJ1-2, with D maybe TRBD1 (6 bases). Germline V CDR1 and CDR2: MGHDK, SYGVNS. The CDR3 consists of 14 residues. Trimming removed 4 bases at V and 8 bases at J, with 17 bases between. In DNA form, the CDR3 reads TGTGCCAGCAGTGCATCCGGACAGATCGGAGGCTACACCTTC. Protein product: CASSASGQIGGYTF.

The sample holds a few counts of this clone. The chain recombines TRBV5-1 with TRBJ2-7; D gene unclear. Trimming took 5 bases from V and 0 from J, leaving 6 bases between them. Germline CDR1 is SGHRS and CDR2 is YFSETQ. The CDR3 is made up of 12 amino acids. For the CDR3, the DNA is TGCGCCAGCAGACAGAACTCCTACGAGCAGTACTTC. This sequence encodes CASRQNSYEQYF.

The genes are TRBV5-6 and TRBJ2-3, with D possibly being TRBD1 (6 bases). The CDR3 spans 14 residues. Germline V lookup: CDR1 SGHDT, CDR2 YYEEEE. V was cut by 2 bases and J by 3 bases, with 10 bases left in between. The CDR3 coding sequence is TGTGCCAGCAGCTTTCGACAGGTTACAGATACGCAGTATTTT. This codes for CASSFRQVTDTQYF.

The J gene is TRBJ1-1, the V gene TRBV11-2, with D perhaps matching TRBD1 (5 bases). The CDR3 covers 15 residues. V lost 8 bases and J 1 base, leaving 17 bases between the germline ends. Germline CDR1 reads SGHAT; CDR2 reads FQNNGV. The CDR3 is CASSPEGARNTEAFF. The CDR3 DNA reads TGTGCCAGCTCCCCAGAAGGGGCAAGGAACACTGAAGCTTTCTTT.

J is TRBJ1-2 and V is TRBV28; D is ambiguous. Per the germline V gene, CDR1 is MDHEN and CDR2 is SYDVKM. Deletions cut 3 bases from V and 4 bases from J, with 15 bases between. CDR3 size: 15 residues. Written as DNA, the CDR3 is TGTGCCAGCAGTTTGGGGAGTAGGGCAATCTATGGCTACACCTTC. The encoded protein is CASSLGSRAIYGYTF.

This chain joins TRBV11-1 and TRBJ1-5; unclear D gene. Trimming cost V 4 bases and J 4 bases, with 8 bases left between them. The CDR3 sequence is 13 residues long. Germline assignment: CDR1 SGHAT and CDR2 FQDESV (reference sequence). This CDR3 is CASSSGINQPQHF. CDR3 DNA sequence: TGTGCCAGCAGCTCCGGGATAAATCAGCCCCAGCATTTT.

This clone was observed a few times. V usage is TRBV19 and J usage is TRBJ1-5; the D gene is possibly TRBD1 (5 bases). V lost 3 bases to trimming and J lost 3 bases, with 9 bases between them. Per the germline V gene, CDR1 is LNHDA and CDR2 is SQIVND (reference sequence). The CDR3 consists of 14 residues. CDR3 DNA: TGTGCCAGTAGTATCGGGACTTTCAATCAGCCCCAGCATTTT. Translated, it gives CASSIGTFNQPQHF.

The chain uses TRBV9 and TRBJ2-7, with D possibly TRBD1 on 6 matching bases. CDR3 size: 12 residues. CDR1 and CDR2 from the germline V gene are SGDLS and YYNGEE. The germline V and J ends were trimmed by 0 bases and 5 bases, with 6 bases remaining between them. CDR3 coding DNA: TGTGCCAGCAGCGTAGAGGGGGACGAGCAGTACTTC. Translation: CASSVEGDEQYF.

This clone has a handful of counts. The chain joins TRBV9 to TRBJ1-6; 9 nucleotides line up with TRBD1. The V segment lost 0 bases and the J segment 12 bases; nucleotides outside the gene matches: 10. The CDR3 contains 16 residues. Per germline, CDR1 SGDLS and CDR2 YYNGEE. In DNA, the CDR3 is TGTGCCAGCAGCGTAGAAGGGACAGGGCGTGAGGGACCCCTCCACTTT. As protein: CASSVEGTGREGPLHF.

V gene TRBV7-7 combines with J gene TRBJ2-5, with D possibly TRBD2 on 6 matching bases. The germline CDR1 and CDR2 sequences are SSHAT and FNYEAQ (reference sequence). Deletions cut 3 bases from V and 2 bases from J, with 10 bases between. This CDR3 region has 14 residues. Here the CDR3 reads CASSFRGLQETQYF. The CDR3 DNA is TGTGCCAGCAGCTTTCGCGGACTACAAGAGACCCAGTACTTC.

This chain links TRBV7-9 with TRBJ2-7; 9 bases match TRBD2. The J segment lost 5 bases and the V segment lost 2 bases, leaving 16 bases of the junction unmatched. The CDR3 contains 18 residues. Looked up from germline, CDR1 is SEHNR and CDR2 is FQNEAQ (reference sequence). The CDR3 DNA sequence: TGTGCCAGCAGCTTACGGGTAGCGGGAGCGTCCGGGGCACACGAGCAGTACTTC. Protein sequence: CASSLRVAGASGAHEQYF. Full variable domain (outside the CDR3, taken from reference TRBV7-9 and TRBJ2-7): DTGVSQNPRHKITKRGQNVTFRCDPISEHNRLYWYRQTLGQGPEFLTYFQNEAQLEKSRLLSDRFSAERPKGSFSTLEIQRTEQGDSAMYLCASSLRVAGASGAHEQYFGPGTRLTVT.

The CDR3, as DNA: TGTGCCACCAGCCCGTTGGCGGGAGACCGGCCGTACGAGCAGTACTTC. The encoded protein is CATSPLAGDRPYEQYF. This chain connects TRBV15 to TRBJ2-7; 7 bases line up with TRBD2. This CDR3 has 16 amino acids. J was trimmed by 4 bases and V by 5 bases; bases with no gene match: 14. Germline values: CDR1 LNHNV, CDR2 YYDKDF (reference sequence).

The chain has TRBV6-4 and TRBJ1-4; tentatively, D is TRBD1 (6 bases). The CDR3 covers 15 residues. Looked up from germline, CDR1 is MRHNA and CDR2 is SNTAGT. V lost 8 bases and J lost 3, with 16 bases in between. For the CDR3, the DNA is TGTGCCAGCCAACCAACAGGGAGTTCTAATGAAAAACTGTTTTTT. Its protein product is CASQPTGSSNEKLFF.